The 24 T cell receptor beta chains listed next were all sequenced from one sample in a study of shared clonotypes between healthy human individuals. The assay was immunoSEQ multiplex PCR, and TCRdb's table has in-frame clones only and misses some. The sample contains 2 million to 3 million clones, approximately 93% of which appear only once. The sample taken for sequencing was naive CD4+ T cells from PBMCs. The subset here: CD45RA+ positively selected. The receptors originated from a man aged 18 to 30 in good health. Some clones in this sample may be carry-over from other donors' samples.

As for this clone: Different DNA sequences within this sample yield the same CDR3. This chain links TRBV28 with TRBJ1-5, with D hard to call. The CDR3 runs to 12 residues. The germline CDR1 and CDR2 sequences are MDHEN and SYDVKM. V was pared by 8 bases and J by 1 base, with 6 bases between. This CDR3 reads CASGSSNQPQHF. The CDR3 DNA sequence: TGTGCCAGCGGCTCGAGCAATCAGCCCCAGCATTTT.

The chain links TRBV2 to TRBJ2-1; 8 nucleotides align to TRBD2. J was trimmed by 0 bases and V by 5 bases; bases with no gene match: 3. CDR1 SNHLY and CDR2 FYNNEI come from the germline V gene. The CDR3 loop spans 15 amino acids. CDR3 residues: CASSRLAPSYNEQFF. DNA for the CDR3: TGTGCCAGCAGTAGACTAGCGCCCTCCTACAATGAGCAGTTCTTC.

This chain links TRBV28 with TRBJ2-7, with D tentatively TRBD1 (6 bases). CDR1 is MDHEN, CDR2 SYDVKM, per germline. The V end lost 6 bases, the J end lost 3 bases, and 15 bases lay between the germline ends. This CDR3 is 14 amino acids long. CDR3 in DNA: TGTGCCAGCAGCTTGACAGGTGACTTCTACGAGCAGTACTTC. Protein product: CASSLTGDFYEQYF.

V usage is TRBV21-1 and J usage is TRBJ2-5; the table's D gene call, TRBD1, was not cross checked with the DNA. TRBV21-1 is assigned pseudogene status. The CDR3 has 16 amino acids. The CDR3 bases are TGTGCCAGCAGCAATAAAAATCGGAACAGAAAAGAGACCCAGTACTTC. This translates into CASSNKNRNRKETQYF.

The chain links TRBV28 to TRBJ2-5; TRBD1 matches 8 bases. V dropped 5 bases and J dropped 2; count of bases not matched to a gene: 4. Germline CDR1 is MDHEN and CDR2 is SYDVKM. This CDR3 is built from 14 residues. CDR3 sequence reads: CASSDRTGQETQYF. The CDR3 nucleotides read TGTGCCAGCAGTGACCGGACAGGGCAAGAGACCCAGTACTTC.

V usage is TRBV6-5 and J usage is TRBJ1-4; maybe TRBD1 (6 bases). The CDR3 runs to 13 residues. Trimming shortened V by 5 bases and J by 5 bases, and 9 bases separated the two germline ends. The germline gives CDR1 MNHEY, CDR2 SVGAGI. The CDR3 nucleotides are TGTGCCAGCAGTGGACAGATGAATGAAAAACTGTTTTTT. This encodes CASSGQMNEKLFF.

The V and J genes are TRBV5-1 and TRBJ2-2, with D perhaps assigned TRBD1 or TRBD2 (5 bases each). The CDR3 is made up of 18 amino acids. The germline CDR1 and CDR2 sequences are SGHRS and YFSETQ. V was shortened by 0 bases and J by 1 base, with 16 bases between the two germline ends. The CDR3 bases are TGCGCCAGCAGCTTGGTTCCTGGGGGACGCGAGAACACCGGGGAGCTGTTTTTT. Its protein product is CASSLVPGGRENTGELFF.

This chain links TRBV7-9 with TRBJ1-1; D gene ambiguous. Trimming removed 5 bases from V and 5 bases from J, with 15 bases in between. This CDR3 spans 14 amino acids. The germline V gene has CDR1 SEHNR and CDR2 FQNEAQ (reference sequence). CDR3 residues: CASSPAGRKTEAFF. For the CDR3, the DNA is TGTGCCAGCAGCCCGGCTGGTAGGAAGACTGAAGCTTTCTTT.

The chain employs TRBV5-3 and TRBJ1-1; 8 bases are shared with TRBD1. TRBV5-3 is noted as an ORF with a role that remains uncertain. V gave up 1 base and J gave up 1 base; unmatched junction bases: 6. The CDR3 runs 16 residues. The CDR3: CARSLSTTGENTEAFF. As DNA, the CDR3 is TGTGCCAGAAGCTTGTCGACGACAGGGGAGAACACTGAAGCTTTCTTT.

In DNA, the CDR3 is TGTGCCAGCAGTGCCCCACAGCGCGGCAATGAAAAACTGTTTTTT. Translation gives CASSAPQRGNEKLFF. The J gene is TRBJ1-4, the V gene TRBV6-6; D unresolved. Germline CDR1 reads MNHNY; CDR2 reads SVGAGI (reference sequence). V dropped 5 bases and J dropped 5 bases, with 15 bases sitting between them. The CDR3 totals 15 residues.

V and J are TRBV12-5 and TRBJ1-1; D unclear. Germline V CDR1 and CDR2: LGHNT, FRNRAP. The V and J ends lost 5 bases and 1 base respectively, with 5 bases between them. The CDR3 extends over 12 amino acids. The CDR3 spells CASGHTNTEAFF. CDR3 nucleotide sequence: TGTGCTAGTGGTCACACGAACACTGAAGCTTTCTTT.

As for this clone: The junction and the germline gene differ at one end; a read error may be behind it. The rearrangement links TRBV30 to TRBJ2-1; TRBD2 agrees at 8 bases. CDR1 is GTSNPN, CDR2 SVGIG, per germline (reference sequence). The CDR3 runs 11 residues. The CDR3 region has the DNA TGCTCGGCTAGCGGGCGTGATGAGCAGTTCTTC. Residues: CSASGRDEQFF.

J is TRBJ2-1 and V is TRBV6-5; the match to TRBD2 covers 7 bases. The J segment lost 0 bases and the V segment lost 2 bases, leaving 4 bases of the junction unmatched. The CDR3 totals 16 residues. Germline V CDR1 and CDR2: MNHEY, SVGAGI. CDR3 residues: CASSYVSGYSYNEQFF. The DNA for the CDR3 is TGTGCCAGCAGTTACGTTAGCGGGTACTCCTACAATGAGCAGTTCTTC.

This sequence joins TRBV7-9 and TRBJ1-4, with unresolved D. Germline V lookup: CDR1 SEHNR, CDR2 FQNEAQ (reference sequence). V shed 2 bases and J shed 7 bases, with 14 bases lying between them. The length of the CDR3 is 15 residues. This CDR3 is CASSLTGQEGEKLFF. The DNA for the CDR3 is TGTGCCAGCAGCTTAACCGGTCAAGAGGGTGAAAAACTGTTTTTT.

This chain links TRBV7-6 with TRBJ2-2, with 9 bases lining up with TRBD2. The V and J ends lost 7 bases and 2 bases, in that order; junction bases with no gene match: 5. Germline CDR1 SGHVS, CDR2 FNYEAQ. This CDR3 has 15 amino acids. CDR3 residues: CASTRGGGNTGELFF. CDR3 DNA sequence: TGTGCCAGCACCCGCGGGGGGGGAAACACCGGGGAGCTGTTTTTT.

The chain joins TRBV6-6 to TRBJ2-7; D is unclear. Between the trimmed V and J ends, which lost 10 bases and 0 bases, there was a span of 10 bases. Germline loops: CDR1 MNHNY, CDR2 SVGAGI (reference sequence). The CDR3 consists of 12 residues. The chain's CDR3 is CATYRASYEQYF. The CDR3 nucleotides are TGTGCCACCTACCGGGCCTCCTACGAGCAGTACTTC.

The rearrangement uses TRBV4-3 and TRBJ2-7; D not certain. The CDR3 consists of 14 residues. CDR1 is LGHNA and CDR2 is YSLEER in the germline V gene. V was pared by 4 bases and J by 0 bases, with 10 bases between. The CDR3 loop reads CASSPSPASYEQYF. Written as DNA, the CDR3 is TGCGCCAGCAGCCCGTCTCCGGCCTCCTACGAGCAGTACTTC.

Comment on this clone: Compared with germline, one end of the junction differs, possibly owing to a read error. The same CDR3 is also encoded by other DNA sequences in this sample. The genes are TRBV28 and TRBJ2-7; D might be TRBD2 (5 bases). CDR1 is MDHEN and CDR2 is SYDVKM in the germline V gene. This CDR3 contains 12 residues. CDR3: CASSEREREQYF. The CDR3 DNA is TGCGCCAGCAGTGAGAGGGAAAGGGAGCAGTACTTC.

This clone was counted a single time. The V and J genes are TRBV5-1 and TRBJ2-5; D is unresolved. Matching the DNA end better, TRBJ2-7 makes the J call doubtful. Germline lookup yields CDR1 SGHRS and CDR2 YFSETQ. The CDR3 totals 14 residues. The CDR3 loop is CASSLDEASYEQYF. In nucleotides, the CDR3 is TGCGCCAGCAGCTTGGACGAGGCTTCCTACGAGCAGTACTTC.

The J gene is TRBJ2-4, the V gene TRBV11-1, with 7 bases matching TRBD1. Germline V gives CDR1 SGHAT, CDR2 FQDESV (reference sequence). This CDR3 contains 14 residues. The trim removed 5 bases at V and 9 bases at J, leaving 10 bases unmatched. The CDR3 is CASSPTLQGSIQYF. CDR3 coding DNA: TGTGCCAGCAGCCCAACCCTACAGGGGAGCATTCAGTACTTC.

The chain joins TRBV7-9 to TRBJ2-1; TRBD1 is a possible D gene (6 bases). The V and J ends lost 5 bases and 7 bases respectively, with 21 bases between them. This CDR3 comprises 16 residues. CDR1 is SEHNR and CDR2 is FQNEAQ in the germline V gene (reference sequence). CDR3 coding DNA: TGTGCCAGCAGCGACACGACAGGAGGCCGGTGGAATGAGCAGTTCTTC. This codes for CASSDTTGGRWNEQFF.

Details on this clone: The identical CDR3 is also encoded by other nucleotide sequences in the sample. This chain joins TRBV18 and TRBJ2-7; D is possibly TRBD1 or TRBD2 (6 bases each). V lost 3 bases to trimming and J lost 5 bases, with 8 bases between them. From germline, CDR1 is KGHSH and CDR2 LQKENI. This CDR3 contains 12 residues. CDR3 sequence reads: CASSPGGDEQYF. The CDR3 coding sequence is TGTGCCAGCTCACCCGGGGGCGACGAGCAGTACTTC.

This sequence joins TRBV6-4 and TRBJ2-7; no reliable D call. This CDR3 spans 11 amino acids. Germline CDR1 is MRHNA and CDR2 is SNTAGT. With 6 bases removed from V and 0 bases from J, the gap between germline ends came to 3 bases. CDR3 bases: TGTGCCAGCAGGCCCTCCTACGAGCAGTACTTC. The encoded protein is CASRPSYEQYF.

The chain is built from TRBV19 and TRBJ1-2; TRBD1 matches at 7 bases. The V and J ends lost 3 bases and 4 bases, in that order; junction bases with no gene match: 8. The CDR3 contains 15 residues. Germline CDR1 and CDR2: LNHDA and SQIVND (reference sequence). CDR3 bases: TGTGCCAGTAGTATTACAGGGGACCCCCCCTATGGCTACACCTTC. Translating gives CASSITGDPPYGYTF.